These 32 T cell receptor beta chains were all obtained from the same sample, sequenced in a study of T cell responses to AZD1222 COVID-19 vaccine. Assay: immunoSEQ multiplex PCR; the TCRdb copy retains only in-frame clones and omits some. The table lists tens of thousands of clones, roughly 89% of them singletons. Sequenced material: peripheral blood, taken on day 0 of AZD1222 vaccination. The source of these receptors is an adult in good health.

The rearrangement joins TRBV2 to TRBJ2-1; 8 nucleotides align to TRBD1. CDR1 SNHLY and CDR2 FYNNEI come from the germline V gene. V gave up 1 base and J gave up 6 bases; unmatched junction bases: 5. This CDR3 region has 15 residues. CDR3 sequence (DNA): TGTGCCAGCAGTGAAGAAACAGGGGGTCTCAATGAGCAGTTCTTC. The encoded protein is CASSEETGGLNEQFF.

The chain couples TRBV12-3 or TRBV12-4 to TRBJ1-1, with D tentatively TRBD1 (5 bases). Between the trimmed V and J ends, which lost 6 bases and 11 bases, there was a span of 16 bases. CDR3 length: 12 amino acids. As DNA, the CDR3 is TGTGCCAGCAGACTTTTCGAAGGGACGGCTTTCTTT. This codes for CASRLFEGTAFF.

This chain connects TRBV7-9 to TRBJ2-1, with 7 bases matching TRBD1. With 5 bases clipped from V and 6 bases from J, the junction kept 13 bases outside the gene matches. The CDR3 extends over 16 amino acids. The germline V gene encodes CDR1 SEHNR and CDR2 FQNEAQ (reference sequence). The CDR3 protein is CASSTQGTLGGNEQFF. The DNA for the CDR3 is TGTGCCAGCAGCACACAGGGGACGCTGGGTGGCAATGAGCAGTTCTTC.

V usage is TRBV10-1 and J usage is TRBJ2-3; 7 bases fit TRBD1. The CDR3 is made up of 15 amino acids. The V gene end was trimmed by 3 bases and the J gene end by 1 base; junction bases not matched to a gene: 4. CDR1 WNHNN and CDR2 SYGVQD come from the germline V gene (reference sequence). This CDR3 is CASSDPGQGTDTQYF. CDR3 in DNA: TGCGCCAGCAGTGACCCAGGACAGGGCACAGATACGCAGTATTTT.

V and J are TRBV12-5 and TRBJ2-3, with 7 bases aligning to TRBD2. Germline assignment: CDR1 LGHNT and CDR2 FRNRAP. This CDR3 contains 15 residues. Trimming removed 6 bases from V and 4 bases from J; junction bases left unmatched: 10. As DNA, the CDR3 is TGTGCTAGTGGGAAGGGCGGGAGTAACGCAGATACGCAGTATTTT. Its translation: CASGKGGSNADTQYF.

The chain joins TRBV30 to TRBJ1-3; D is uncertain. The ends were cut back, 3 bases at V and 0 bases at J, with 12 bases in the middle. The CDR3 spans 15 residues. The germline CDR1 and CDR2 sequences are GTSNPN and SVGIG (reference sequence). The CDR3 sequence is CAWRFGPISGNTIYF. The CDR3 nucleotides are TGTGCCTGGAGGTTCGGACCGATCTCTGGAAACACCATATATTTT. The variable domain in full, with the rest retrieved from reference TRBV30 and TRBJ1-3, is SQTIHQWPATLVQPVGSPLSLECTVEGTSNPNLYWYRQAAGRGLQLLFYSVGIGQISSEVPQNLSASRPQDRQFILSSKKLLLSDSGFYLCAWRFGPISGNTIYFGEGSWLTVV.

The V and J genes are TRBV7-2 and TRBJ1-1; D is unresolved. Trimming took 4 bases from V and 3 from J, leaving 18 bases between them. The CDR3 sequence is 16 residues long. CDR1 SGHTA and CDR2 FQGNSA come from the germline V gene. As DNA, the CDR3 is TGTGCCAGCAGCTCTAGGACGCTGGGTACGGACACTGAAGCTTTCTTT. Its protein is CASSSRTLGTDTEAFF.

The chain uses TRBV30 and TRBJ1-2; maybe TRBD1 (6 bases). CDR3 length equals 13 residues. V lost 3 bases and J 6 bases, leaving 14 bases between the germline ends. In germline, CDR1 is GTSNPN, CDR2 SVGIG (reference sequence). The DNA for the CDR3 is TGTGCCTGGAGCAATCAGGGGCTGGATGGCTACACCTTC. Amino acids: CAWSNQGLDGYTF.

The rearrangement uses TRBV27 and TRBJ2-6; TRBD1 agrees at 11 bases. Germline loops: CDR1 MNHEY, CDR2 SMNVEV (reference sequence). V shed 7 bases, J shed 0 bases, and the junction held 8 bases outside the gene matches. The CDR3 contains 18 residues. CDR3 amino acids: CASKKAGTGGSGANVLTF. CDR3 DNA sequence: TGTGCCAGCAAGAAGGCCGGGACAGGGGGCTCTGGGGCCAACGTCCTGACTTTC.

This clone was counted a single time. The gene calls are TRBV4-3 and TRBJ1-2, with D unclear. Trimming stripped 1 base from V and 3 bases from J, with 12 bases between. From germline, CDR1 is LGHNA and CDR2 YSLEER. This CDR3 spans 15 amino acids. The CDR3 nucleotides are TGCGCCAGCAGCCAAGTCTTAAATCAGGACTATGGCTACACCTTC. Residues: CASSQVLNQDYGYTF.

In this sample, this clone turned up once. The CDR3, as DNA: TGTGCCAGCAGCTTAATGCCCTCCCTTTTGGAGCAGTTCTTC. Amino acid sequence: CASSLMPSLLEQFF. This rearrangement joins TRBV11-2 to TRBJ2-1; D is ambiguous. Between the trimmed V and J ends, which lost 2 bases and 10 bases, there was a span of 15 bases. The CDR3 has 14 amino acids. Germline V CDR1 and CDR2: SGHAT, FQNNGV.

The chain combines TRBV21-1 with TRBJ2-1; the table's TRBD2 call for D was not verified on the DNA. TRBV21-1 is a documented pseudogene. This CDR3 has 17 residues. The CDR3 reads CASSKARTSGRVDEQFF. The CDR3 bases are TGTGCCAGCAGCAAAGCCCGGACTAGCGGGAGGGTCGATGAGCAGTTCTTC.

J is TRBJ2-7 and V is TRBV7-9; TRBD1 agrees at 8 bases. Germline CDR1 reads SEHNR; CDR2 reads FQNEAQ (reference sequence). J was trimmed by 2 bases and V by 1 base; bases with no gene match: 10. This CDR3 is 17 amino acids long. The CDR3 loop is CASSLGGQVGRAYEQYF. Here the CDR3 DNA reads TGTGCCAGCAGCTTAGGGGGACAGGTAGGGCGGGCCTACGAGCAGTACTTC.

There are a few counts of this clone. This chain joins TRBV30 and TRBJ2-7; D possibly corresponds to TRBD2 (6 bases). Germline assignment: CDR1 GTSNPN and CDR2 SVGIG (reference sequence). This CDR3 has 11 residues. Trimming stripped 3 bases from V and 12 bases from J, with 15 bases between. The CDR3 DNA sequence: TGTGCCTGGAGGGACTATACCTTGGGGTACTTC. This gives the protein CAWRDYTLGYF.

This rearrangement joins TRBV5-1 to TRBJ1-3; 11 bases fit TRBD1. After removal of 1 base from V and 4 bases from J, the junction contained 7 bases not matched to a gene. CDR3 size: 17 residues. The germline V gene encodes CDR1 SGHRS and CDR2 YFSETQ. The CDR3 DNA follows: TGCGCCAGCAGCTTGATGGGACAGGGGGTTTCCGGAAACACCATATATTTT. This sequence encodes CASSLMGQGVSGNTIYF.

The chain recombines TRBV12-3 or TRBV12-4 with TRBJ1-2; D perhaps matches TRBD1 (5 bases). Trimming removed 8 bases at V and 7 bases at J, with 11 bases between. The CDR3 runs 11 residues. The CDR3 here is CASGREGGYTF. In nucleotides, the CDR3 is TGTGCCAGCGGCAGGGAAGGTGGCTACACCTTC.

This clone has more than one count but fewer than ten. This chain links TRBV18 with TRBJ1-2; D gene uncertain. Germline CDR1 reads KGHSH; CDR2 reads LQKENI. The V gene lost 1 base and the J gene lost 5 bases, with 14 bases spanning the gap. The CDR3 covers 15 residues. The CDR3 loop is CASSPRAGPAYGYTF. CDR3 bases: TGTGCCAGCTCACCACGGGCAGGACCTGCGTATGGCTACACCTTC.

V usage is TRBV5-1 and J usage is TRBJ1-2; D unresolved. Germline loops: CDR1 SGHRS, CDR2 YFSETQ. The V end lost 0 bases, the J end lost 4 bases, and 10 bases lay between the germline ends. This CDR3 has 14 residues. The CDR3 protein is CASSLVPEGYGYTF. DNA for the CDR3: TGCGCCAGCAGCTTGGTGCCAGAGGGCTATGGCTACACCTTC.

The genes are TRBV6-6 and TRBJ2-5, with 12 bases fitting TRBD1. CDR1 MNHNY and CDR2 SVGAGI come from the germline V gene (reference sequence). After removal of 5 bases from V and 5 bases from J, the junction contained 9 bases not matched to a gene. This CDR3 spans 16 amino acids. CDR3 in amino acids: CASSHRDRGRAETQYF. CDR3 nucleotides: TGTGCCAGCAGTCACCGGGACAGGGGGCGGGCGGAGACCCAGTACTTC.

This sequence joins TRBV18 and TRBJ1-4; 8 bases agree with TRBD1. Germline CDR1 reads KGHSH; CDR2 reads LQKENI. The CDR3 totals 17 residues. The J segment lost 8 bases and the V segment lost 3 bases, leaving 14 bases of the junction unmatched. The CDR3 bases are TGTGCCAGCTCACCCCTGGGGACCGGACAGGGCGGCGAAAAACTGTTTTTT. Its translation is CASSPLGTGQGGEKLFF.

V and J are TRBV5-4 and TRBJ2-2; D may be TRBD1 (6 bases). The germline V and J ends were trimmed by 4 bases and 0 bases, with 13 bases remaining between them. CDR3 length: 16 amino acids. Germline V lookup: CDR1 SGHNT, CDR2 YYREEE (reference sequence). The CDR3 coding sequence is TGTGCCAGCAGCCCCGCTGGACAGTCGAACACCGGGGAGCTGTTTTTT. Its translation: CASSPAGQSNTGELFF.

This CDR3 is CASSYQPGYGYTF. The CDR3 DNA reads TGTGCCAGCAGTTACCAGCCAGGCTATGGCTACACCTTC. The chain links TRBV6-2 or TRBV6-3 to TRBJ1-2; no firm D call. Germline V gene sequence: CDR1 MNHEY, CDR2 SVGEGT. V dropped 2 bases and J dropped 4 bases, with 8 bases sitting between them. The CDR3 contains 13 residues.

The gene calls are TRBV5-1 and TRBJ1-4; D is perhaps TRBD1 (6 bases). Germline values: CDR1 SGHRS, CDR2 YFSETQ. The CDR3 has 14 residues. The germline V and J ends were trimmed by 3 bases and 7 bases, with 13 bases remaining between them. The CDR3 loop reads CASSSGAAGEKLFF. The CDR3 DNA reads TGCGCCAGCAGCTCGGGGGCGGCGGGTGAAAAACTGTTTTTT.

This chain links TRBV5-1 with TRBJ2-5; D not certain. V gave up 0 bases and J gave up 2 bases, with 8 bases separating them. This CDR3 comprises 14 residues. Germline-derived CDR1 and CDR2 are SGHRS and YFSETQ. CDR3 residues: CASSLDGEQETQYF. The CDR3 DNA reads TGCGCCAGCAGCTTGGATGGGGAACAAGAGACCCAGTACTTC.

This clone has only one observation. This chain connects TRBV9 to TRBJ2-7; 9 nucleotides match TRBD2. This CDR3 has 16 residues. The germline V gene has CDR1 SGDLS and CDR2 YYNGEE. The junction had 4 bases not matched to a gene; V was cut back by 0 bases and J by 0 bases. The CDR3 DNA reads TGTGCCAGCAGCGTAGGGGGTAGCGGGAGCTCCTACGAGCAGTACTTC. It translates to CASSVGGSGSSYEQYF. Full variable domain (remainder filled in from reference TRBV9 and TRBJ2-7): DSGVTQTPKHLITATGQRVTLRCSPRSGDLSVYWYQQSLDQGLQFLIQYYNGEERAKGNILERFSAQQFPDLHSELNLSSLELGDSALYFCASSVGGSGSSYEQYFGPGTRLTVT.

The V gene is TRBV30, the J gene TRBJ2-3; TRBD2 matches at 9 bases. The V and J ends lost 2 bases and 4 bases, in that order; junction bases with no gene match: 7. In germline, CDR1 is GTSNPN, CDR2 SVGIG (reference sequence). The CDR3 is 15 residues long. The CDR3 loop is CAWSPLSGGPDTQYF. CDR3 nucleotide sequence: TGTGCCTGGAGTCCTCTTAGCGGGGGCCCAGATACGCAGTATTTT.

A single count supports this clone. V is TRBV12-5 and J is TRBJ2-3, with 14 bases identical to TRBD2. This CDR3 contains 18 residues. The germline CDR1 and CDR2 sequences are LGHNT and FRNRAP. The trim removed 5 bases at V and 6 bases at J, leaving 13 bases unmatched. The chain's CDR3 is CASGPMGLAGVWRDTQYF. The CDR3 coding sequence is TGTGCTAGTGGTCCAATGGGACTAGCGGGAGTTTGGCGTGATACGCAGTATTTT.

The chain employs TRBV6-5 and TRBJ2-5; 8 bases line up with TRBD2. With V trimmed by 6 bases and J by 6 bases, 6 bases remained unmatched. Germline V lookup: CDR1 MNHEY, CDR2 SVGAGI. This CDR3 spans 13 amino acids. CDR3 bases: TGTGCCAGCAGGTTGACTAGCGCCAAGACCCAGTACTTC. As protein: CASRLTSAKTQYF.

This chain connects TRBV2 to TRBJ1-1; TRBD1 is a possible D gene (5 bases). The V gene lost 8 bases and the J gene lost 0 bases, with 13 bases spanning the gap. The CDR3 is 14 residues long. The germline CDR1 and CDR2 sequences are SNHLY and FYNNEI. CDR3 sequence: CASGLGALNTEAFF. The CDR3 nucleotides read TGTGCCAGCGGACTCGGGGCCTTGAACACTGAAGCTTTCTTT.

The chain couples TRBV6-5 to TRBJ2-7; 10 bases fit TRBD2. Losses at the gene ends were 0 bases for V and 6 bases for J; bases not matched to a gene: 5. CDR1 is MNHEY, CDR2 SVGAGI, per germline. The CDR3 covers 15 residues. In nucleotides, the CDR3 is TGTGCCAGCAGTTACTCAGCGGGGGGGCCGTTCGAGCAGTACTTC. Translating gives CASSYSAGGPFEQYF.

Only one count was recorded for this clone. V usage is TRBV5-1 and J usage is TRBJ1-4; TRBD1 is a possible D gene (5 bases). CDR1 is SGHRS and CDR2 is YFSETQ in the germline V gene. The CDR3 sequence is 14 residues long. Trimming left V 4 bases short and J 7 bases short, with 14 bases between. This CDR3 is CASSGGFGAEKLFF. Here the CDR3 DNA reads TGCGCCAGCAGCGGGGGGTTCGGTGCTGAAAAACTGTTTTTT.

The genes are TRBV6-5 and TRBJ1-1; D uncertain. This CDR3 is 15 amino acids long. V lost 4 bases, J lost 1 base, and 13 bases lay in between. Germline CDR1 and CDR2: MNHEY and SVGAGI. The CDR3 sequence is CASSSSGSGNTEAFF. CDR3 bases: TGTGCCAGCAGTTCGTCCGGGTCCGGGAACACTGAAGCTTTCTTT.